Presented here are 24 T cell receptor beta chains from one specimen sequenced in a study of blood T cells in healthy people across ages. A second roughly 7 to 12 cycle PCR used barcoded and J-beta primers. TCRdb ran MiXCR on the 5' RACE reads and lists one entry per CDR3 protein. The sample carries approximately 900,000 distinct CDR3 sequences, approximately 49% recorded once. The sample comprised blood. The source of these receptors is a young man in good health.

This sequence joins TRBV29-1 and TRBJ2-2, with 11 bases aligning to TRBD2. Germline V gene data show CDR1 as SQVTM and CDR2 as ANQGSEA. After removal of 7 bases from V and 7 bases from J, the junction contained 8 bases not matched to a gene. The CDR3 covers 14 residues. CDR3 region: CSAWTSGCHGELFF. CDR3 bases: TGCAGCGCCTGGACTAGCGGGTGCCACGGGGAGCTGTTTTTT.

The chain recombines TRBV7-2 with TRBJ2-3, with 7 nucleotides matching TRBD1. From germline, CDR1 is SGHTA and CDR2 FQGNSA. V lost 5 bases to trimming and J lost 4 bases; unmatched junction nucleotides: 12. CDR3 length equals 16 residues. Written as DNA, the CDR3 is TGTGCCAGCAGCCCACTGGTCCAGGGGGATGCAGATACGCAGTATTTT. Amino acid sequence: CASSPLVQGDADTQYF.

This clonotype was observed a few times. J is TRBJ2-7 and V is TRBV5-1; D might be TRBD1 (6 bases). This CDR3 contains 14 residues. V lost 3 bases and J 1 base, leaving 11 bases between the germline ends. Germline CDR1 reads SGHRS; CDR2 reads YFSETQ. As DNA, the CDR3 is TGCGCCAGCAGCTCGGACAGATGGTCCTACGAGCAGTACTTC. This sequence encodes CASSSDRWSYEQYF.

The genes are TRBV6-5 and TRBJ2-5; D possibly corresponds to TRBD1 (6 bases). The V end was cut by 2 bases, the J end by 4 bases, with 11 bases between. Looked up from germline, CDR1 is MNHEY and CDR2 is SVGAGI. The CDR3 runs to 14 residues. CDR3 sequence: CASSYRTGLETQYF. CDR3 DNA: TGTGCCAGCAGTTACCGCACAGGGCTAGAGACCCAGTACTTC.

For this clonotype: This may stem from a read error, because a much larger clone lies one nucleotide away. The V and J genes are TRBV29-1 and TRBJ2-7; possibly TRBD1 for D (5 bases). The CDR3 loop spans 13 amino acids. Germline CDR1 reads SQVTM; CDR2 reads ANQGSEA. Trimming pared 7 bases from V and 2 bases from J, leaving 15 bases between. CDR3 residues: CSAAQAAPYEQYF. CDR3 in DNA: TGCAGCGCTGCACAGGCGGCCCCCTACGAGCAGTACTTC.

This chain uses TRBV11-2 with TRBJ2-1, with D unresolved. Germline values: CDR1 SGHAT, CDR2 FQNNGV. Trimming stripped 5 bases from V and 6 bases from J, with 17 bases between. This CDR3 has 15 residues. CDR3 in amino acids: CASSHSAPSLNEQFF. The CDR3 DNA sequence: TGTGCCAGCAGCCATTCGGCCCCTTCCCTCAATGAGCAGTTCTTC.

V is TRBV20-1 and J is TRBJ2-5, with TRBD2 matching 8 bases. Gene TRBJ2-7 matches the end of the DNA better, so the J call may be wrong. This CDR3 is built from 15 residues. The germline gives CDR1 DFQATT, CDR2 SNEGSKA (reference sequence). The CDR3 DNA reads TGCAGTGCTAGAGTGTCCGGGGGGGCCACCTACGAGCAGTACTTC. Amino acids: CSARVSGGATYEQYF.

V is TRBV29-1 and J is TRBJ1-1; TRBD1 agrees at 7 bases. This CDR3 has 13 amino acids. After removal of 8 bases from V and 5 bases from J, the junction contained 11 bases not matched to a gene. CDR1 and CDR2 (germline): SQVTM, ANQGSEA. CDR3 bases: TGCAGCACCGCCGCGGACAGGAATACTGAAGCTTTCTTT. Protein: CSTAADRNTEAFF. The complete variable domain, with remaining parts taken from reference TRBV29-1 and TRBJ1-1, reads SAVISQKPSRDICQRGTSLTIQCQVDSQVTMMFWYRQQPGQSLTLIATANQGSEATYESGFVIDKFPISRPNLTFSTLTVSNMSPEDSSIYLCSTAADRNTEAFFGQGTRLTVV.

This clonotype was counted only a few times. This chain links TRBV12-3 or TRBV12-4 with TRBJ2-1; 7 nucleotides agree with TRBD2. Unmatched junction bases numbered 3, after V lost 2 bases and J lost 5 bases. CDR3 length equals 14 residues. The CDR3 sequence is CASSLRLAHNEQFF. The CDR3 nucleotides read TGTGCCAGCAGTTTAAGACTAGCTCACAATGAGCAGTTCTTC.

This clonotype was detected only a few times. The chain combines TRBV7-8 with TRBJ1-2, with no clear D. With 1 base removed from V and 3 bases from J, the gap between germline ends came to 9 bases. This CDR3 has 14 residues. Germline CDR1 reads SGHVS; CDR2 reads FQNEAQ. CDR3 coding DNA: TGTGCCAGCAGCTTAGAATACGGCGACTATGGCTACACCTTC. As protein: CASSLEYGDYGYTF.

The table lists this clonotype with a few counts. The chain links TRBV7-2 to TRBJ2-7; no clear D. Trimming removed 1 base at V and 6 bases at J, with 13 bases between. The CDR3 is 14 amino acids. From germline, CDR1 is SGHTA and CDR2 FQGNSA. The CDR3 DNA follows: TGTGCCAGCAGCTTAGAGGCCCTAATACCCGAGCAGTACTTC. It specifies CASSLEALIPEQYF.

The rearrangement links TRBV7-8 to TRBJ2-3; D may match TRBD1 or TRBD2 (5 bases each). The V and J ends lost 6 bases and 3 bases respectively, with 22 bases between them. CDR3 length: 17 residues. From germline, CDR1 is SGHVS and CDR2 FQNEAQ. For the CDR3, the DNA is TGTGCCAGCAGTTTGGGGGACCGGGCCCGAGGGACAGATACGCAGTATTTT. Its protein is CASSLGDRARGTDTQYF.

The rearrangement joins TRBV29-1 to TRBJ1-2; D possibly corresponds to TRBD1 (5 bases). The CDR3 is made up of 12 amino acids. The V gene's germline CDR1 is SQVTM and CDR2 ANQGSEA. V was clipped by 7 bases and J by 5 bases, with 14 bases between them. The CDR3: CSAGDGAYGYTF. The CDR3 DNA reads as TGCAGCGCCGGGGACGGGGCGTATGGCTACACCTTC.

This chain joins TRBV4-1 and TRBJ2-7, with D possibly being TRBD1 (6 bases). V was trimmed by 1 base and J by 3 bases, leaving 13 bases between them. This CDR3 has 15 amino acids. CDR1 is MGHRA, CDR2 YSYEKL, per germline. The chain's CDR3 is CASSQGGQRVYEQYF. The DNA for the CDR3 is TGCGCCAGCAGCCAAGGAGGACAGCGCGTCTACGAGCAGTACTTC.

This clonotype turned up a few times. The V call is TRBV20-1, the J call TRBJ2-5; TRBD2 matches at 12 bases. The CDR3 covers 13 residues. Trimming at V came to 5 bases and at J to 3 bases, leaving 1 base not matched to a gene. CDR1 and CDR2 (germline): DFQATT, SNEGSKA (reference sequence). The CDR3 here is CSAASGGEETQYF. CDR3 DNA: TGCAGTGCTGCTAGCGGGGGGGAAGAGACCCAGTACTTC.

This clonotype has only a few counts. The chain is built from TRBV4-1 and TRBJ2-5, with TRBD1 matching over 7 bases. This CDR3 is built from 15 residues. The J segment lost 5 bases and the V segment lost 3 bases, leaving 9 bases of the junction unmatched. Germline CDR1 and CDR2: MGHRA and YSYEKL. The CDR3 is CASSHGTASRETQYF. The CDR3 DNA sequence: TGCGCCAGCAGCCATGGGACAGCTTCTCGTGAGACCCAGTACTTC.

This clonotype has more than one count but fewer than ten. V gene TRBV5-1 combines with J gene TRBJ1-1, with a tentative D call TRBD1 (5 bases). Germline V gene data show CDR1 as SGHRS and CDR2 as YFSETQ. V lost 3 bases, J lost 2 bases, and 17 bases lay in between. The CDR3 totals 16 residues. The CDR3 loop is CASSSAIGRDNTEAFF. The CDR3 DNA follows: TGCGCCAGCAGCTCAGCTATCGGACGGGACAACACTGAAGCTTTCTTT. The full variable domain, with the rest looked up from reference TRBV5-1 and TRBJ1-1, is KAGVTQTPRYLIKTRGQQVTLSCSPISGHRSVSWYQQTPGQGLQFLFEYFSETQRNKGNFPGRFSGRQFSNSRSEMNVSTLELGDSALYLCASSSAIGRDNTEAFFGQGTRLTVV.

In this sample, this clonotype turned up a few times. The chain joins TRBV7-9 to TRBJ2-7, with TRBD1 matching over 9 bases. This CDR3 contains 16 residues. V gave up 2 bases and J gave up 3 bases; unmatched junction bases: 8. CDR1 and CDR2 from the germline V gene are SEHNR and FQNEAQ (reference sequence). The CDR3 here is CASSLRGTGPGYEQYF. The CDR3 coding sequence is TGTGCCAGCAGCTTACGGGGGACAGGGCCGGGCTACGAGCAGTACTTC.

This clonotype was observed a few times. This chain connects TRBV2 to TRBJ2-7; possibly TRBD2 for D (5 bases). The CDR3 loop spans 15 amino acids. Germline lookup yields CDR1 SNHLY and CDR2 FYNNEI. Between the trimmed V and J ends, which lost 1 base and 0 bases, there was a span of 10 bases. This CDR3 is CASSEGYRGSYEQYF. CDR3 sequence (DNA): TGTGCCAGCAGTGAAGGGTATCGGGGCTCCTACGAGCAGTACTTC. The variable domain in full, with the rest retrieved from reference TRBV2 and TRBJ2-7, is EPEVTQTPSHQVTQMGQEVILRCVPISNHLYFYWYRQILGQKVEFLVSFYNNEISEKSEIFDDQFSVERPDGSNFTLKIRSTKLEDSAMYFCASSEGYRGSYEQYFGPGTRLTVT.

This sequence joins TRBV7-6 and TRBJ2-7; perhaps TRBD1 as D (5 bases). Germline V CDR1 and CDR2: SGHVS, FNYEAQ. V was pared by 1 base and J by 6 bases, with 7 bases between. This CDR3 is 12 amino acids long. Here the CDR3 DNA reads TGTGCCAGCAGCTTAGAACAGGCCGAGCAGTACTTC. Residues: CASSLEQAEQYF.

The rearrangement uses TRBV4-3 and TRBJ2-5; 7 positions agree with TRBD1. The CDR3 totals 15 residues. Trimming removed 1 base from V and 1 base from J; junction bases left unmatched: 3. The germline V gene encodes CDR1 LGHNA and CDR2 YSLEER. CDR3 in DNA: TGCGCCAGCAGCCAAGTTGACAGGGCCCAAGAGACCCAGTACTTC. Translated: CASSQVDRAQETQYF.

In DNA, the CDR3 is TGCAGTGCTAGCGCAGGGACAGCAACTAATGAAAAACTGTTTTTT. It encodes CSASAGTATNEKLFF. The rearrangement links TRBV20-1 to TRBJ1-4; 7 nucleotides line up with TRBD1. The trim removed 3 bases at V and 0 bases at J, leaving 4 bases unmatched. Per germline, CDR1 DFQATT and CDR2 SNEGSKA (reference sequence). This CDR3 region has 15 residues.

This clonotype was counted between two and nine times. The rearrangement links TRBV27 to TRBJ2-1; 8 bases align to TRBD2. Per germline, CDR1 MNHEY and CDR2 SMNVEV (reference sequence). The trim removed 6 bases at V and 5 bases at J, leaving 6 bases unmatched. This CDR3 has 14 amino acids. The CDR3 here is CASSGTRINNEQFF. CDR3 sequence (DNA): TGTGCCAGCAGCGGGACTAGAATAAACAATGAGCAGTTCTTC.

This clonotype was detected ten times or more. The chain couples TRBV5-1 to TRBJ2-7; no definite D call. Trimming stripped 1 base from V and 2 bases from J, with 10 bases between. The CDR3 runs to 14 residues. CDR1 is SGHRS and CDR2 is YFSETQ in the germline V gene. CDR3 sequence reads: CASSLYWKAYEQYF. The CDR3 bases are TGCGCCAGCAGCTTGTACTGGAAGGCCTACGAGCAGTACTTC.